The 10 T cell receptor beta chains in this list originate from one sample, sequenced in a study of blood T cell repertoires in COVID-19. The method was immunoSEQ multiplex PCR; TCRdb's version includes in-frame clones alone and lacks a portion of them. The table has hundreds of thousands of clones, around nine tenths seen once. The sequencing sample was made of peripheral blood. The receptors shown here come from a man aged 65 to 85 with acute or convalescent COVID-19.

This chain uses TRBV4-3 with TRBJ1-1; D possibly corresponds to TRBD1 (5 bases). V gave up 1 base and J gave up 0 bases, with 12 bases separating them. The CDR3 has 16 residues. From germline, CDR1 is LGHNA and CDR2 YSLEER. CDR3 sequence (DNA): TGCGCCAGCAGCCAAGGAAAACAGGTATTGAACACTGAAGCTTTCTTT. The encoded protein is CASSQGKQVLNTEAFF.

CDR3 region: CASSIAEGTEQYF. The CDR3 DNA is TGTGCCAGCAGTATCGCGGAGGGAACCGAGCAGTACTTC. The J gene is TRBJ2-7, the V gene TRBV2; a possible D gene is TRBD2 (6 bases). From germline, CDR1 is SNHLY and CDR2 FYNNEI. Trimming cost V 5 bases and J 6 bases, with 14 bases left between them. CDR3 length: 13 residues.

V and J are TRBV28 and TRBJ1-5, with D perhaps matching TRBD1 (5 bases). The germline gives CDR1 MDHEN, CDR2 SYDVKM. V lost 1 base and J 2 bases, leaving 12 bases between the germline ends. CDR3 length: 16 residues. DNA of the CDR3: TGTGCCAGCAGTTTATCGAAGGGGAGGGGCAATCAGCCCCAGCATTTT. Amino acid sequence: CASSLSKGRGNQPQHF.

This chain links TRBV5-6 with TRBJ2-3; 8 bases are shared with TRBD1. This CDR3 is built from 14 residues. The junction had 4 bases not matched to a gene; V was cut back by 3 bases and J by 4 bases. CDR1 and CDR2 from the germline V gene are SGHDT and YYEEEE. CDR3 coding DNA: TGTGCCAGCAGCTCAGGACAGGGAGCAGATACGCAGTATTTT. Translated, it gives CASSSGQGADTQYF.

The gene calls are TRBV6-4 and TRBJ2-5, with 8 bases matching TRBD2. The V gene's germline CDR1 is MRHNA and CDR2 SNTAGT. This CDR3 spans 17 amino acids. Trimming took 2 bases from V and 5 from J; bases not matched to a gene: 13. CDR3 sequence: CASSDTRTSPRRETQYF. CDR3 DNA: TGTGCCAGCAGTGACACCCGGACTAGCCCCCGGCGGGAGACCCAGTACTTC.

This chain uses TRBV9 with TRBJ1-1, with TRBD1 identical over 9 bases. CDR3 size: 15 residues. V was pared by 1 base and J by 6 bases, with 7 bases of the junction left unmatched. CDR1 and CDR2 from the germline V gene are SGDLS and YYNGEE. The CDR3, as DNA: TGTGCCAGCAGCGTACCAGACAGGGGGATTCCTGAAGCTTTCTTT. This encodes CASSVPDRGIPEAFF. Full variable domain (remainder filled in from reference TRBV9 and TRBJ1-1): DSGVTQTPKHLITATGQRVTLRCSPRSGDLSVYWYQQSLDQGLQFLIQYYNGEERAKGNILERFSAQQFPDLHSELNLSSLELGDSALYFCASSVPDRGIPEAFFGQGTRLTVV.

This chain links TRBV6-4 with TRBJ2-2; 7 bases align to TRBD1. Germline CDR1 and CDR2: MRHNA and SNTAGT. The CDR3 length is 14 residues. V lost 6 bases, J lost 6 bases, and 7 bases stayed unmatched. CDR3 sequence: CASRATGSAGELFF. For the CDR3, the DNA is TGTGCCAGCAGAGCGACAGGGAGTGCCGGGGAGCTGTTTTTT.

The chain has TRBV7-2 and TRBJ1-5; the match to TRBD1 covers 7 bases. The CDR3 loop spans 15 amino acids. Germline values: CDR1 SGHTA, CDR2 FQGNSA. V lost 5 bases to trimming and J lost 3 bases; unmatched junction nucleotides: 7. The CDR3 DNA follows: TGTGCCAGCAGCCCCCGAACAGGGGACAATCAGCCCCAGCATTTT. Translating gives CASSPRTGDNQPQHF.

V gene TRBV30 combines with J gene TRBJ1-5, with TRBD1 as a possible D gene (5 bases). CDR3 length: 15 amino acids. Trimming pared 2 bases from V and 1 base from J, leaving 12 bases between. Germline V gene lookup returns CDR1 GTSNPN and CDR2 SVGIG (reference sequence). The CDR3 loop is CAWSPGHVSNQPQHF. As DNA, the CDR3 is TGTGCCTGGAGTCCCGGACATGTGAGCAATCAGCCCCAGCATTTT.

The chain uses TRBV6-2 or TRBV6-3 and TRBJ1-5; D might be TRBD1 (5 bases). There are 14 residues in the CDR3. Trimming left V 6 bases short and J 1 base short, with 10 bases between. Germline V gene data show CDR1 as MNHEY and CDR2 as SVGEGT. CDR3 nucleotide sequence: TGTGCCAGCAGCCGCAGGGTAAGCAATCAGCCCCAGCATTTT. Protein sequence: CASSRRVSNQPQHF.